These 21 T cell receptor beta chains were sequenced from one sample in a study of PD-1 blockade in classical Hodgkin lymphoma. Sequenced by immunoSEQ multiplex PCR; TCRdb stores in-frame clones only, minus some. The sample lists 50,000 to 65,000 clones, 91% seen once, with around 10% in the top ten. Time point indicated: cycle 4 day 1 (C4D1), after 6 weeks of nivolumab. Brentuximab vedotin exposure varied, and every patient relapsed after autologous stem cell transplantation. The sequences come from peripheral blood mononuclear cells (PBMCs), collected before the fourth cycle of nivolumab. The receptors originated from a human donor with classical Hodgkin lymphoma.

This clone has only a few counts. One end of the junction does not line up with germline, which may come from a read error. The rearrangement links TRBV4-2 to TRBJ1-4, with D hard to call. This CDR3 comprises 10 residues. Germline V CDR1 and CDR2: LGHNA, YNFKEQ. The CDR3, as DNA: TGTGCCAGCAGCCGGACTGAACTTATTTTT. Protein: CASSRTELIF.

This clone appeared a few times. The chain carries TRBV2 and TRBJ1-6; no clear D. V was shortened by 8 bases and J by 8 bases, with 13 bases between the two germline ends. There are 13 residues in the CDR3. CDR1 is SNHLY and CDR2 is FYNNEI in the germline V gene. The CDR3 sequence: CASELAGYSPLHF. CDR3 bases: TGTGCCAGCGAGTTGGCAGGTTATTCACCCCTCCACTTT.

This chain joins TRBV6-6 and TRBJ1-2, with D maybe TRBD1 (6 bases). Germline V lookup: CDR1 MNHNY, CDR2 SVGAGI (reference sequence). This CDR3 contains 13 residues. V was pared by 8 bases and J by 8 bases, with 18 bases between. The CDR3 bases are TGTGCCAGCCAAAACGGGGGGGCCGGGGGCTACACCTTC. This translates into CASQNGGAGGYTF.

This clone is a singleton in its sample. The V call is TRBV4-1, the J call TRBJ1-1, with D perhaps TRBD1 (6 bases). Trimming took 4 bases from V and 0 from J, leaving 12 bases between them. The CDR3 extends over 15 amino acids. Germline CDR1 is MGHRA and CDR2 is YSYEKL. DNA for the CDR3: TGCGCCAGCAGCCCCCAAGGGACACTGAACACTGAAGCTTTCTTT. Protein product: CASSPQGTLNTEAFF.

This chain uses TRBV13 with TRBJ2-7, with TRBD1 as a possible D gene (6 bases). The CDR3 has 13 residues. Per the germline V gene, CDR1 is PRHDT and CDR2 is FYEKMQ (reference sequence). V lost 5 bases, J lost 4 bases, and 12 bases lay in between. In DNA form, the CDR3 reads TGTGCCAGCAGCCCGGGACACCCATACGAGCAGTACTTC. It encodes CASSPGHPYEQYF.

The chain links TRBV6-6 to TRBJ2-3; 7 bases match TRBD2. The CDR3 length is 16 residues. Germline lookup yields CDR1 MNHNY and CDR2 SVGAGI (reference sequence). Trimming took 4 bases from V and 2 from J; bases not matched to a gene: 9. This CDR3 reads CASSSRPGGPTDTQYF. The CDR3 DNA is TGTGCCAGCAGTTCCCGGCCGGGGGGTCCCACAGATACGCAGTATTTT.

DNA for the CDR3: TGTGCCAGCAGTGAATCCGGGACAGGACTTCAGCATTTT. Protein: CASSESGTGLQHF. The V call is TRBV6-1, the J call TRBJ1-5; 8 positions agree with TRBD1. There are 13 residues in the CDR3. V lost 2 bases, J lost 13 bases, and 7 bases stayed unmatched. Germline-derived CDR1 and CDR2 are MNHNS and SASEGT.

The rearrangement joins TRBV12-5 to TRBJ1-1, with D perhaps TRBD1 (5 bases). Trimming pared 1 base from V and 2 bases from J, leaving 23 bases between. Germline assignment: CDR1 LGHNT and CDR2 FRNRAP. The CDR3 has 19 amino acids. The DNA for the CDR3 is TGTGCTAGTGGTTTGGGAGCGTTTCGGGGGGGTCGAGAAAACACTGAAGCTTTCTTT. Its translation is CASGLGAFRGGRENTEAFF.

The rearrangement joins TRBV15 to TRBJ2-2; D remains unclear. The CDR3 sequence is 16 residues long. Trimming left V 0 bases short and J 0 bases short, with 8 bases between. CDR1 and CDR2 (germline): LNHNV, YYDKDF (reference sequence). CDR3 loop: CATSRESQANTGELFF. The CDR3 bases are TGTGCCACCAGCAGAGAAAGCCAAGCGAACACCGGGGAGCTGTTTTTT.

The rearrangement uses TRBV5-1 and TRBJ2-1, with D maybe TRBD2 (5 bases). The CDR3 length is 17 residues. CDR1 SGHRS and CDR2 YFSETQ come from the germline V gene. V was pared by 0 bases and J by 2 bases, with 15 bases between. The CDR3 loop reads CASSLGGSDPTYNEQFF. CDR3 bases: TGCGCCAGCAGCTTGGGAGGTAGCGACCCGACCTACAATGAGCAGTTCTTC.

The chain links TRBV15 to TRBJ2-3, with a weak D call TRBD1 (6 bases). There are 13 residues in the CDR3. V was cut by 5 bases and J by 6 bases, with 12 bases left in between. Looked up from germline, CDR1 is LNHNV and CDR2 is YYDKDF (reference sequence). The CDR3 region is CATSSRRGDTQYF. CDR3 nucleotide sequence: TGTGCCACCAGCTCCCGAAGGGGGGATACGCAGTATTTT.

The rearrangement links TRBV7-8 to TRBJ1-2; D unclear. The CDR3 sequence is 15 residues long. The ends were cut back, 0 bases at V and 3 bases at J, with 11 bases in the middle. From germline, CDR1 is SGHVS and CDR2 FQNEAQ. The CDR3 DNA follows: TGTGCCAGCAGCTTAGCAGGAGGGAGACACTATGGCTACACCTTC. Its translation is CASSLAGGRHYGYTF.

V usage is TRBV7-9 and J usage is TRBJ2-3; D might be TRBD2 (5 bases). Deletions cut 5 bases from V and 7 bases from J, with 10 bases between. Germline V gene data show CDR1 as SEHNR and CDR2 as FQNEAQ (reference sequence). The CDR3 runs 12 residues. The CDR3 loop reads CASSLRDYTQYF. The CDR3 DNA sequence: TGTGCCAGCAGCCTCCGGGATTATACGCAGTATTTT.

The rearrangement links TRBV11-3 to TRBJ1-5; no clear D gene. This CDR3 has 17 residues. Trimming took off 0 bases at V and 2 bases at J, with 14 bases between the two ends. Germline CDR1 SGHNT, CDR2 YENEEA. The CDR3 nucleotides are TGTGCCAGCAGCTTAGATTGGTCAGGTGCTGGCAATCAGCCCCAGCATTTT. It encodes CASSLDWSGAGNQPQHF.

The rearrangement uses TRBV10-1 and TRBJ1-5; D uncertain. Germline CDR1 is WNHNN and CDR2 is SYGVQD (reference sequence). This CDR3 contains 10 residues. V was clipped by 6 bases and J by 3 bases, with 0 bases between them. DNA of the CDR3: TGCGCCAGCAGCAATCAGCCCCAGCATTTT. Translation gives CASSNQPQHF.

The chain is built from TRBV7-6 and TRBJ2-3, with unresolved D. With 8 bases removed from V and 1 base from J, the gap between germline ends came to 7 bases. Germline CDR1 is SGHVS and CDR2 is FNYEAQ. CDR3 length equals 12 residues. CDR3 amino acids: CASGPGTDTQYF. The CDR3, as DNA: TGTGCCAGCGGCCCCGGCACAGATACGCAGTATTTT.

The J gene is TRBJ2-7, the V gene TRBV5-1; D may be TRBD2 (6 bases). This CDR3 spans 14 amino acids. Germline assignment: CDR1 SGHRS and CDR2 YFSETQ. Trimming pared 2 bases from V and 2 bases from J, leaving 11 bases between. Written as DNA, the CDR3 is TGCGCCAGCAGCTTCCAGGGACTTCCCTACGAGCAGTACTTC. Amino acids: CASSFQGLPYEQYF. Full variable domain (outside the CDR3, taken from reference TRBV5-1 and TRBJ2-7): KAGVTQTPRYLIKTRGQQVTLSCSPISGHRSVSWYQQTPGQGLQFLFEYFSETQRNKGNFPGRFSGRQFSNSRSEMNVSTLELGDSALYLCASSFQGLPYEQYFGPGTRLTVT.

The chain recombines TRBV2 with TRBJ1-2; D gene ambiguous. The CDR3 is 14 amino acids. Between the trimmed V and J ends, which lost 7 bases and 1 base, there was a span of 13 bases. Germline V gene sequence: CDR1 SNHLY, CDR2 FYNNEI. CDR3 sequence: CASTATVNNYGYTF. CDR3 DNA: TGTGCCAGCACCGCGACGGTGAATAACTATGGCTACACCTTC.

The chain combines TRBV5-4 with TRBJ2-1, with TRBD2 identical over 7 bases. The V gene end was trimmed by 3 bases and the J gene end by 7 bases; junction bases not matched to a gene: 1. The germline V gene has CDR1 SGHNT and CDR2 YYREEE (reference sequence). This CDR3 is 12 amino acids long. The CDR3 DNA sequence: TGTGCCAGCAGCTGGGGGGGGAATGAGCAGTTCTTC. It translates to CASSWGGNEQFF.

The V and J genes are TRBV7-9 and TRBJ1-1; D remains ambiguous. V lost 7 bases, J lost 0 bases, and 9 bases lay in between. The CDR3 has 13 residues. Looked up from germline, CDR1 is SEHNR and CDR2 is FQNEAQ (reference sequence). In nucleotides, the CDR3 is TGTGCCAGCACCCTCGACCTGAACACTGAAGCTTTCTTT. This sequence encodes CASTLDLNTEAFF.

This chain uses TRBV6-5 with TRBJ1-1, with 9 positions matching TRBD1. CDR3 length equals 12 residues. The junction had 7 bases not matched to a gene; V was cut back by 6 bases and J by 11 bases. Per the germline V gene, CDR1 is MNHEY and CDR2 is SVGAGI. The CDR3 here is CASRAGQGRAFF. CDR3 coding DNA: TGTGCCAGCAGGGCGGGACAGGGCCGTGCTTTCTTT.